The clone carrying this T cell receptor beta chain was seen repeatedly, ten times or more. All enrollees were about 18 to 100 years old and from roughly 26 US areas. The data are from a study of blood T cell repertoires in COVID-19. Original analysis: How many nucleated cells were present was estimated from reference gene primer amplification. The repertoire was sequenced with immunoSEQ multiplex PCR; TCRdb's copy has only in-frame clones and lacks some. The V and J calls and the clone size are those of that table, but D and trimming were determined from the DNA. This sample carries 50,000 to 70,000 clones, around two thirds of them seen once, and the ten largest clones take approximately 51%. Sequenced input: PBMCs or T cells enriched from blood (not recorded which). The receptor was isolated from a woman aged 55 to 70 who had been exposed to COVID-19.

The CDR3 spells CSVAGSAGGSEQFF. As DNA, the CDR3 is TGCAGCGTTGCAGGCTCCGCCGGGGGAAGTGAGCAGTTCTTC. The rearrangement uses TRBV29-1 and TRBJ2-1, with D perhaps TRBD2 (6 bases). The germline gives CDR1 SQVTM, CDR2 ANQGSEA. The V end lost 4 bases, the J end lost 9 bases, and 19 bases lay between the germline ends. This CDR3 has 14 amino acids.